This TCR beta chain appears in the sequencing data of a study of T-cell memory formation after mild COVID-19. Findings of the study overall: Clonal second-wave expansions that peaked on day 37 had unconfirmed SARS-CoV-2 specificity. Clones that shrank (day 15 to 85) were balanced CD4/CD8, whereas later expanders leaned CD4+.

Germline V CDR1 and CDR2: MGHDK, SYGVNS. The CDR3 has 15 residues. The V and J ends lost 4 bases and 6 bases, in that order; junction bases with no gene match: 9. With respect to this clonotype: Its cognate antigen is unknown.

Researchers used 5'RACE with constant-segment primers to make TCR alpha and TCR beta cDNA libraries that carry sample barcodes and UMIs. TCRdb itself ran the 5' RACE reads through MiXCR, one entry per CDR3 protein. Among fewer than 400,000 distinct CDR3 sequences listed, about 16% were seen once. The rearrangement joins TRBV25-1 to TRBJ2-1, with TRBD1 identical over 7 bases. Material: PBMCs or a T cell subset sorted from them (not recorded which). This clonotype originated in a man between 18 and 35 years old who had mild COVID-19 (a few samples of this study predate the infection). Cell type and time point are not known. The CDR3 sequence is CASSARTGPSNEQFF. CDR3 DNA sequence: TGTGCCAGCAGTGCAAGGACAGGCCCTAGCAATGAGCAGTTCTTC.